This is a list of T cell receptor beta chains from one sample in a study of human T cells and chemical hapten exposure. Via MiXCR, TCRdb re-called the reads, giving one row per CDR3 protein. Counted here are about 120,000 distinct CDR3 sequences, about 8.9% occurring once; the ten biggest clones make up 1.4%. The material sequenced was whole blood. The receptors originated from a human donor in good health. Some clones in this sample may be carry-over from other donors' samples. The CDR3 runs from the conserved cysteine through the conserved F or W. D genes are given only for firm matches. Size is stated for part of the rows, as once, few or many counts, or as a class when the clone is expanded.

many	TRBJ1-3	-	TRBV9	CASSVGPGSGNTIYF	TGTGCCAGCAGCGTAGGACCAGGCTCTGGAAACACCATATATTTT
many	TRBJ1-2	-	TRBV10-3	CAISESIIRVDGYTF	TGTGCCATCAGTGAGTCGATCATCAGGGTAGATGGCTACACCTTC
-	TRBJ1-5	TRBD1	TRBV5-4	CASSISPDRGQPQHF	TGTGCCAGCAGCATTAGCCCCGACAGGGGACAGCCCCAGCATTTT
many	TRBJ2-3	-	TRBV9	CASSVAGLGPDTQYF	TGTGCCAGCAGCGTAGCAGGACTGGGCCCAGATACGCAGTATTTT
-	TRBJ1-5	TRBD1	TRBV19	CASSTGTGGWQPQHF	TGTGCCAGTAGTACCGGGACAGGGGGATGGCAGCCCCAGCATTTT
few	TRBJ2-7	TRBD1	TRBV7-2	CASSFRGQGGYEQYF	TGTGCCAGCAGCTTCCGAGGACAGGGAGGCTACGAGCAGTACTTC
few	TRBJ1-3	-	TRBV7-9	CASSLPGGNTIYF	TGTGCCAGCAGCTTACCGGGAGGAAACACCATATATTTT
few	TRBJ2-2	-	TRBV20-1	CSARAGSVTGELFF	TGCAGTGCTAGAGCCGGGAGTGTCACCGGGGAGCTGTTTTTT
-	TRBJ1-6	TRBD1	TRBV6-5	CASGSGGVHNSPLHF	TGTGCCAGCGGCTCAGGGGGAGTCCATAATTCACCCCTCCACTTT
few	TRBJ2-1	TRBD2	TRBV5-1	CASSLVGGGPYNEQFF	TGCGCCAGCAGCTTGGTCGGGGGAGGGCCCTACAATGAGCAGTTCTTC
-	TRBJ2-1	TRBD1	TRBV27	CASSVTGTGFDEQFF	TGTGCCAGCAGCGTAACCGGGACAGGGTTCGATGAGCAGTTCTTC
few	TRBJ1-1	-	TRBV29-1	CSVGGTPNTEAFF	TGCAGCGTGGGAGGGACACCTAACACTGAAGCTTTCTTT
many	TRBJ1-1	-	TRBV7-6	CASSSYTNTEAFF	TGTGCCAGCAGCTCCTACACGAACACTGAAGCTTTCTTT
few	TRBJ2-2	-	TRBV7-9	CASSLDTSWGGELFF	TGTGCCAGCAGCTTAGATACCTCCTGGGGCGGGGAGCTGTTTTTT
few	TRBJ2-7	-	TRBV5-1	CASSLGGNAAYEQYF	TGCGCCAGCAGCTTGGGAGGGAACGCAGCCTACGAGCAGTACTTC
-	TRBJ1-2	-	TRBV12-3/TRBV12-4	CASSLGHGYTF	TGTGCCAGCAGTTTGGGACATGGCTACACCTTC
few	TRBJ2-7	TRBD1	TRBV12-3/TRBV12-4	CASSPAGTGRYEQYF	TGTGCCAGCAGTCCAGCCGGGACAGGACGCTACGAGCAGTACTTC
-	TRBJ2-3	TRBD2	TRBV6-2/TRBV6-3	CASSFGRRRLAGTDTQYF	TGTGCCAGCAGTTTCGGACGGCGAAGACTAGCGGGCACAGATACGCAGTATTTT
many	TRBJ1-5	TRBD1	TRBV7-2	CASSYRGDQPQHF	TGTGCCAGCAGTTACAGGGGAGATCAGCCCCAGCATTTT
many	TRBJ2-2	-	TRBV6-5	CASSYSIRRGNTGELFF	TGTGCCAGCAGTTACTCGATACGGCGGGGGAACACCGGGGAGCTGTTTTTT
-	TRBJ2-7	-	TRBV20-1	CSASSLPKRDDEQYF	TGCAGTGCTAGCTCGCTCCCTAAACGGGACGACGAGCAGTACTTC
-	TRBJ2-3	-	TRBV29-1	CSVDGGSPTDTQYF	TGCAGCGTTGATGGGGGCTCGCCCACAGATACGCAGTATTTT
few	TRBJ1-6	-	TRBV7-2	CASSFGSPLHF	TGTGCCAGCAGCTTTGGTTCACCCCTCCACTTT
many	TRBJ1-1	-	TRBV20-1	CSARTGENTEAFF	TGCAGTGCTAGGACCGGGGAGAACACTGAAGCTTTCTTT
many	TRBJ2-7	-	TRBV12-3/TRBV12-4	CASSQIRVTEQYF	TGTGCCAGCAGTCAAATCAGGGTCACCGAGCAGTACTTC
many	TRBJ2-7	TRBD1	TRBV6-6	CASSYRTGEDEQYF	TGTGCCAGCAGTTACCGGACAGGGGAAGACGAGCAGTACTTC
few	TRBJ2-3	TRBD1	TRBV4-2	CASSRGETAGGSTDTQYF	TGTGCCAGCAGCCGAGGCGAGACGGCAGGGGGTAGCACAGATACGCAGTATTTT
-	TRBJ2-3	TRBD2	TRBV20-1	CSAPSGGRQYF	TGCAGTGCTCCTTCGGGAGGGCGGCAGTATTTT
many	TRBJ2-3	-	TRBV12-3/TRBV12-4	CASSLRGTRDTQYF	TGTGCCAGCAGTTTGAGGGGCACCCGGGATACGCAGTATTTT
many	TRBJ2-1	TRBD2	TRBV7-9	CASSVLAGGPLTKYNEQFF	TGTGCCAGCAGCGTACTAGCGGGAGGCCCCCTGACGAAATACAATGAGCAGTTCTTC
many	TRBJ1-2	-	TRBV12-3/TRBV12-4	CASSRDINYGYTF	TGTGCCAGCAGCCGGGACATTAACTATGGCTACACCTTC
few	TRBJ2-7	TRBD1	TRBV27	CASNRLGTGSSYEQYF	TGTGCCAGCAATAGACTTGGGACAGGCAGCTCCTACGAGCAGTACTTC
few	TRBJ2-1	-	TRBV7-8	CASSLETGNNEQFF	TGTGCCAGCAGCTTAGAGACCGGGAACAATGAGCAGTTCTTC
many	TRBJ2-7	-	TRBV5-1	CASSLGSTGVYEQYF	TGCGCCAGCAGCTTGGGGAGCACGGGCGTCTACGAGCAGTACTTC
once	TRBJ2-7	TRBD1	TRBV27	CASSQTGALNEQYF	TGTGCCAGCAGCCAGACAGGGGCCTTGAACGAGCAGTACTTC
-	TRBJ2-7	TRBD1	TRBV7-9	CASSQVGQGYSEQYF	TGTGCCAGCAGCCAAGTAGGACAGGGTTATTCCGAGCAGTACTTC
-	TRBJ2-1	-	TRBV10-3	CAISAGVGSYNEQFF	TGTGCCATCAGTGCGGGAGTGGGCTCCTACAATGAGCAGTTCTTC
-	TRBJ2-2	-	TRBV2	CASSAGLADTGELFF	TGTGCCAGCAGTGCAGGCCTCGCGGACACCGGGGAGCTGTTTTTT
many	TRBJ1-1	-	TRBV27	CASSWASNTEAFF	TGTGCCAGCAGTTGGGCCTCGAACACTGAAGCTTTCTTT
-	TRBJ2-3	TRBD2	TRBV29-1	CSVGTSGGGTDTQYF	TGCAGCGTGGGGACTAGCGGGGGGGGCACAGATACGCAGTATTTT
few	TRBJ1-5	-	TRBV7-2	CASSLFPGARQPQHF	TGTGCCAGCAGCTTATTTCCAGGGGCTCGTCAGCCCCAGCATTTT
few	TRBJ2-1	-	TRBV9	CASSVSSNEQFF	TGTGCCAGCAGCGTGTCATCCAATGAGCAGTTCTTC
many	TRBJ1-6	TRBD1	TRBV7-9	CASSRGQDNSPLHF	TGTGCCAGCAGCCGCGGACAGGATAATTCACCCCTCCACTTT
many	TRBJ2-5	-	TRBV29-1	CSVTPPGLIRETQYF	TGCAGCGTAACTCCTCCGGGCCTAATCAGGGAGACCCAGTACTTC
-	TRBJ2-1	-	TRBV9	CASSARSANEQFF	TGTGCCAGCAGCGCTCGGAGCGCCAATGAGCAGTTCTTC
few	TRBJ2-2	TRBD1	TRBV9	CASSKTVNRGTGELFF	TGTGCCAGCAGCAAAACTGTTAACAGGGGTACCGGGGAGCTGTTTTTT
-	TRBJ2-7	-	TRBV20-1	CSVGWAISYEQYF	TGCAGTGTGGGCTGGGCGATCTCCTACGAGCAGTACTTC
few	TRBJ1-5	-	TRBV6-1	CASRYQHRANQPQHF	TGTGCCAGCAGGTATCAACACAGGGCTAATCAGCCCCAGCATTTT
few	TRBJ2-3	-	TRBV6-2/TRBV6-3	CASSYRGARDTQYF	TGTGCCAGCAGTTACAGAGGAGCCAGAGATACGCAGTATTTT
-	TRBJ1-1	-	TRBV7-2	CASSFDRSSTEAFF	TGTGCCAGCAGCTTCGACAGAAGCTCCACTGAAGCTTTCTTT
many	TRBJ1-4	-	TRBV5-1	CASSSDGTTNEKLFF	TGCGCCAGCAGCTCCGACGGGACAACTAATGAAAAACTGTTTTTT
-	TRBJ2-3	TRBD2	TRBV7-9	CASSFLAGVPDTQYF	TGTGCCAGCAGCTTTCTAGCGGGGGTTCCAGATACGCAGTATTTT
few	TRBJ2-2	TRBD2	TRBV29-1	CSVAGLAGVTGELFF	TGCAGCGTGGCCGGACTAGCGGGAGTTACCGGGGAGCTGTTTTTT
few	TRBJ2-5	-	TRBV27	CASSSGEQETQYF	TGTGCCAGCAGCTCTGGGGAGCAAGAGACCCAGTACTTC
-	TRBJ2-5	TRBD2	TRBV12-3/TRBV12-4	CASTISGSQETQYF	TGTGCCAGCACCATTAGCGGGAGCCAAGAGACCCAGTACTTC
-	TRBJ1-4	-	TRBV28	CATEQGTNEKLFF	TGTGCCACCGAGCAGGGAACTAATGAAAAACTGTTTTTT
-	TRBJ2-5	-	TRBV5-1	CASSLEGPYQETQYF	TGCGCCAGCAGCTTAGAGGGACCCTATCAAGAGACCCAGTACTTC
few	TRBJ1-1	-	TRBV7-2	CASSFFARENTEAFF	TGTGCCAGCAGCTTTTTTGCCAGGGAAAACACTGAAGCTTTCTTT
many	TRBJ1-2	TRBD1	TRBV7-9	CASSLGQGADYGYTF	TGTGCCAGCAGCTTAGGACAGGGGGCGGACTATGGCTACACCTTC
-	TRBJ1-3	TRBD1	TRBV19	CASTIPGQVFGNTIYF	TGTGCCAGTACCATCCCGGGACAGGTCTTTGGAAACACCATATATTTT